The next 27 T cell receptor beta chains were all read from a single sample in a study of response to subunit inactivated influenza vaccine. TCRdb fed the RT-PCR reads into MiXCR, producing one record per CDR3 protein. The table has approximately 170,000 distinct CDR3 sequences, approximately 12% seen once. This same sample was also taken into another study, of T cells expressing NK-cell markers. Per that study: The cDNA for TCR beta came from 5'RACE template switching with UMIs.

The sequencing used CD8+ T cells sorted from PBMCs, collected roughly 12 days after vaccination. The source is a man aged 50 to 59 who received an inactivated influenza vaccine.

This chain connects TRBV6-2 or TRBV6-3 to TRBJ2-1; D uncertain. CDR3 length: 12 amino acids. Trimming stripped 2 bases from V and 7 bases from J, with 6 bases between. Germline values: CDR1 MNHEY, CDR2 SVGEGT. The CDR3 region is CASSYLNNEQFF. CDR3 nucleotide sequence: TGTGCCAGCAGTTACCTGAATAATGAGCAGTTCTTC.

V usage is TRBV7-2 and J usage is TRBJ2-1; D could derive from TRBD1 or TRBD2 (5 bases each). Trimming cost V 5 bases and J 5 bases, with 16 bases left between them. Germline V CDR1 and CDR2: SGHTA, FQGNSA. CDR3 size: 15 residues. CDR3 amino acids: CASSNPGTGNNEQFF. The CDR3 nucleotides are TGTGCCAGCAGCAACCCCGGGACGGGAAACAATGAGCAGTTCTTC.

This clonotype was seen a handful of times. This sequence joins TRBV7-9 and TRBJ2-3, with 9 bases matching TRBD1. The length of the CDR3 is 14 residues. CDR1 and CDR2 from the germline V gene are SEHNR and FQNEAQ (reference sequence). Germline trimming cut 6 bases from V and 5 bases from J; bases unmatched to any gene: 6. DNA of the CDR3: TGTGCCAGCAGAAAGACAGGGGGTCTAGATACGCAGTATTTT. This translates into CASRKTGGLDTQYF.

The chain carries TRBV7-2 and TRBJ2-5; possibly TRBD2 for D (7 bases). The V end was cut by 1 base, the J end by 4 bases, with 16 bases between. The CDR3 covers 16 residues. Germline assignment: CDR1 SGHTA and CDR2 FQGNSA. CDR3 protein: CASSLEGTPGGETQYF. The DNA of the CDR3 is TGTGCCAGCAGCTTAGAGGGGACACCGGGAGGAGAGACCCAGTACTTC.

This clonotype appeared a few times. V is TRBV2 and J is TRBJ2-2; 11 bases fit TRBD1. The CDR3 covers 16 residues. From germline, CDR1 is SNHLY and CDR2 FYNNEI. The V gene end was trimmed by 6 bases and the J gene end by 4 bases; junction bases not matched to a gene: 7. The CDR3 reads CASSLGQGAITGELFF. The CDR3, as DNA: TGTGCCAGCAGCCTAGGACAGGGGGCGATCACCGGGGAGCTGTTTTTT.

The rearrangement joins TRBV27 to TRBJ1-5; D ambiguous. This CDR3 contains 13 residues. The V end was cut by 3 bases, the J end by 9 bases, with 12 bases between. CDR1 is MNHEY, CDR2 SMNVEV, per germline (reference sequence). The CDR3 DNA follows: TGTGCCAGCAGTTTTGGAAGCGGGAGGCCCCAGCATTTT. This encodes CASSFGSGRPQHF.

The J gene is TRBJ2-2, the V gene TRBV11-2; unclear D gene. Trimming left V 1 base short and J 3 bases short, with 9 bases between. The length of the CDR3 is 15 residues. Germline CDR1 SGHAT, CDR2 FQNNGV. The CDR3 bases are TGTGCCAGCAGCTTAGTTCCTGGCCACACCGGGGAGCTGTTTTTT. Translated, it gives CASSLVPGHTGELFF. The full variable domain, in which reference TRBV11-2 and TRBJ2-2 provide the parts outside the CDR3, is EAGVAQSPRYKIIEKRQSVAFWCNPISGHATLYWYQQILGQGPKLLIQFQNNGVVDDSQLPKDRFSAERLKGVDSTLKIQPAKLEDSAVYLCASSLVPGHTGELFFGEGSRLTVL.

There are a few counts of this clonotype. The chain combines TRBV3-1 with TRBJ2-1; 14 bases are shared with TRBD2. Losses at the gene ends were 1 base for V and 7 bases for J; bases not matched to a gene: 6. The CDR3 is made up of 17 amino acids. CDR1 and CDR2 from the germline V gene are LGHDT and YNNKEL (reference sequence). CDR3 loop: CASSQGRGLAGENEQFF. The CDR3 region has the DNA TGTGCCAGCAGCCAAGGGAGGGGACTAGCGGGAGAAAATGAGCAGTTCTTC.

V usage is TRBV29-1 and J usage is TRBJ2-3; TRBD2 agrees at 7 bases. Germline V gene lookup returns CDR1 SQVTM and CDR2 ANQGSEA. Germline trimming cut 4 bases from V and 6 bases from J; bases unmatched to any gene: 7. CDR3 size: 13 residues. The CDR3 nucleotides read TGCAGCGTTGCGGCGGGAGTGGTGGATACGCAGTATTTT. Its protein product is CSVAAGVVDTQYF.

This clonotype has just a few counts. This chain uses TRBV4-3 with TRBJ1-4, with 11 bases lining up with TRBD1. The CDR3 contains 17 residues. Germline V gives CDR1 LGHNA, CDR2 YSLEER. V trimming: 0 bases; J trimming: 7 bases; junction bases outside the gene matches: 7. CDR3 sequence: CASSQDVSGTGGEKLFF. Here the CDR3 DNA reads TGCGCCAGCAGCCAAGATGTTTCCGGGACAGGGGGTGAAAAACTGTTTTTT.

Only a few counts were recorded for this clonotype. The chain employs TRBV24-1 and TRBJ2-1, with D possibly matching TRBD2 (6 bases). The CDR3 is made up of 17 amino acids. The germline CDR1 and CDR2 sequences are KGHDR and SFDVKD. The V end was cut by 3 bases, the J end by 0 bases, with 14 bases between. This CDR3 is CATSDPRDGSSYNEQFF. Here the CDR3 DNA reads TGTGCCACCAGTGATCCCCGGGACGGGAGCTCCTACAATGAGCAGTTCTTC.

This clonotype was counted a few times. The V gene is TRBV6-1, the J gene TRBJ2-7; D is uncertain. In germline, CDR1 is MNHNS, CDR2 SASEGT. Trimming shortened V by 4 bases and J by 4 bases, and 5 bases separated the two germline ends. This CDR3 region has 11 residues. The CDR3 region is CASSVDYEQYF. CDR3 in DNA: TGTGCCAGCAGTGTAGATTACGAGCAGTACTTC.

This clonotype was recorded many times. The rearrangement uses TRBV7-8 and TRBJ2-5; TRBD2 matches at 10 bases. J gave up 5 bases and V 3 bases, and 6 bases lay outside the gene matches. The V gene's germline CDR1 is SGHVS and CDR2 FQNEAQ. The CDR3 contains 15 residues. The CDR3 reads CASSFSGGARETQYF. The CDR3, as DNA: TGTGCCAGCAGCTTCAGCGGGGGGGCAAGGGAGACCCAGTACTTC.

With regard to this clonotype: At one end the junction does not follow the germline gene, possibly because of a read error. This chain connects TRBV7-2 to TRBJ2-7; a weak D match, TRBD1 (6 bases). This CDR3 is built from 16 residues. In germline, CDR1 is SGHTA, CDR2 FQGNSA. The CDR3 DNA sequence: TGTGCCACCAGCTTCGCCACAGGGCCCTCTGGGGGTGAGCAGTACTTC. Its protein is CATSFATGPSGGEQYF.

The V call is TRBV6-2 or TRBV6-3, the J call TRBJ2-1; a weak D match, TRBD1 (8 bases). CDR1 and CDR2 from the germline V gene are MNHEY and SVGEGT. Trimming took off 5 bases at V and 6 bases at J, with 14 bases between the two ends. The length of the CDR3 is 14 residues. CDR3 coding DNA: TGTGCCAGCAGTACGGACAGGGAGGGCAATGAGCAGTTCTTC. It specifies CASSTDREGNEQFF.

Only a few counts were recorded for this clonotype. The CDR3 here is CAWSARIAGAINIQYF. For the CDR3, the DNA is TGTGCCTGGAGTGCCAGGATAGCGGGAGCAATAAACATTCAGTACTTC. This chain links TRBV30 with TRBJ2-4; 9 positions match TRBD2. This CDR3 has 16 residues. Germline assignment: CDR1 GTSNPN and CDR2 SVGIG (reference sequence). V dropped 1 base and J dropped 6; count of bases not matched to a gene: 10.

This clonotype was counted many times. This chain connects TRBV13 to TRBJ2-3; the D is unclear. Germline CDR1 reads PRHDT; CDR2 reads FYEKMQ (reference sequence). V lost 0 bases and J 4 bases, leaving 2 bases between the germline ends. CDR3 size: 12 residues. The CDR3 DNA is TGTGCCAGCAGCTTAGGTCCAGATACGCAGTATTTT. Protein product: CASSLGPDTQYF.

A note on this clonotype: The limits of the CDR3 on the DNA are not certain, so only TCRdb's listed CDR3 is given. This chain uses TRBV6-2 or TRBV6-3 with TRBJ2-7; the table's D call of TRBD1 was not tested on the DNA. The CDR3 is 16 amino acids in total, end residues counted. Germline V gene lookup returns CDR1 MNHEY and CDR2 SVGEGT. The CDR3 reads CASSSSGSHFPIEQYF.

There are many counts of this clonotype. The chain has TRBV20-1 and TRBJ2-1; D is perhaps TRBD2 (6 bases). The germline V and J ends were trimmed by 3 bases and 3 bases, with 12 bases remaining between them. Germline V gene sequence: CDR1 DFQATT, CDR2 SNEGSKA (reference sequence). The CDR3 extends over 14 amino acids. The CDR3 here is CSARTRSNYNEQFF. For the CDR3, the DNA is TGCAGTGCTAGGACTAGATCGAACTACAATGAGCAGTTCTTC.

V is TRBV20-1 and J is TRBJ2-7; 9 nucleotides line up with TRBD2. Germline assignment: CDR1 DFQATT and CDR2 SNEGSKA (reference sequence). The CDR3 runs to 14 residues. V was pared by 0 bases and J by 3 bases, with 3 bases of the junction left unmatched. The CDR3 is CSARDPSGVYEQYF. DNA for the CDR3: TGCAGTGCTAGAGATCCTAGCGGGGTCTACGAGCAGTACTTC.

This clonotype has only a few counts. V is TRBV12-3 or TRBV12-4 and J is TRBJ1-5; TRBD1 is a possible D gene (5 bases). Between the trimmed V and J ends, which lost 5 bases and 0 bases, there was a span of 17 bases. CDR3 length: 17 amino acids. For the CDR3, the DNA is TGTGCCAGCAGTCTACAGCCGGGACTTGATAGCAATCAGCCCCAGCATTTT. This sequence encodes CASSLQPGLDSNQPQHF.

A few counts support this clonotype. CDR3 loop: CASSSEGHNSPLHF. CDR3 DNA sequence: TGTGCCAGCAGCTCGGAGGGACATAATTCACCCCTCCACTTT. The chain couples TRBV7-9 to TRBJ1-6, with D perhaps TRBD1 (5 bases). The CDR3 runs to 14 residues. Trimming cost V 4 bases and J 5 bases, with 9 bases left between them. CDR1 is SEHNR and CDR2 is FQNEAQ in the germline V gene (reference sequence).

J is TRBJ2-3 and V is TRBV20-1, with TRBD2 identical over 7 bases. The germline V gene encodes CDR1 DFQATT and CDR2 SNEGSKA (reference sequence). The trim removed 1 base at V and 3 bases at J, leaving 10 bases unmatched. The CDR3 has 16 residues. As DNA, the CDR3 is TGCAGTGCTAGAGGATGGACGGGAGGAGATACAGATACGCAGTATTTT. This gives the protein CSARGWTGGDTDTQYF.

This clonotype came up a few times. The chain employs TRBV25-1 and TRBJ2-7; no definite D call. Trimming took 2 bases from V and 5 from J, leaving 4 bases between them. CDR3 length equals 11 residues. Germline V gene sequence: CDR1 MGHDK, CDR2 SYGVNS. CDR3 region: CASSENHEQYF. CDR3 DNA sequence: TGTGCCAGCAGTGAAAATCACGAGCAGTACTTC.

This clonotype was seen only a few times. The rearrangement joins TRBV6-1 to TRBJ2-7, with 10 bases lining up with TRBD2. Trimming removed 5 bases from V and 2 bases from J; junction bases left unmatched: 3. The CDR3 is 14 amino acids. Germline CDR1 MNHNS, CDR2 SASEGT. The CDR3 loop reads CASSLAGAPYEQYF. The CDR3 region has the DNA TGTGCCAGCAGTCTAGCGGGGGCCCCCTACGAGCAGTACTTC.

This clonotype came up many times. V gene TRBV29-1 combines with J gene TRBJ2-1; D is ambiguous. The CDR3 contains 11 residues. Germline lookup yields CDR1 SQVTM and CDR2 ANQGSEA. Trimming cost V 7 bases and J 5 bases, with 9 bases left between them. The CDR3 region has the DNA TGCAGCGGCAATGGGAACAATGAGCAGTTCTTC. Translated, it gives CSGNGNNEQFF.

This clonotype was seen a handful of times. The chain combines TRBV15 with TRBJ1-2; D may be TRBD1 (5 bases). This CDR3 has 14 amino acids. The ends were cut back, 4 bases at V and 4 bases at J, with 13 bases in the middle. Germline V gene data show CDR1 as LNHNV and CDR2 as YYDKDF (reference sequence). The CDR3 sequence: CATSKVGPGYGYTF. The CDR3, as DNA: TGTGCCACCAGCAAGGTGGGGCCCGGCTATGGCTACACCTTC. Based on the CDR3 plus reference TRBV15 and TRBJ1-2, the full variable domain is DAMVIQNPRYQVTQFGKPVTLSCSQTLNHNVMYWYQQKSSQAPKLLFHYYDKDFNNEADTPDNFQSRRPNTSFCFLDIRSPGLGDTAMYLCATSKVGPGYGYTFGSGTRLTVV.